This paragraph reports one TCR beta chain. In the original workflow: Estimation of nucleated cell counts relied on the amplification of reference gene primers. TCRdb keeps only in-frame clones here, not all; method: immunoSEQ multiplex PCR. The V and J calls and clone size come from that table; D and trimming were worked out from the DNA. The sample has about 65,000 clones, over 75% seen once; the top ten hold under 15%. This sample is part of a study of blood T cell repertoires in COVID-19. At the level of the study: COVID-19 samples from acute and convalescent phases originated in the United States, Italy and Spain. PBMCs, B-cell-depleted T cells, or T cells were the source of the cDNA or gDNA that made up the material.

Material: peripheral blood. The clonotype originates from an elderly man with acute or convalescent COVID-19.

The CDR3: CASSLGQGPNSPLHF. Here the CDR3 DNA reads TGCGCCAGCAGCTTAGGACAGGGCCCTAACTCACCCCTCCACTTT. The chain employs TRBV5-1 and TRBJ1-6; 8 bases align to TRBD1. Germline CDR1 and CDR2: SGHRS and YFSETQ. This CDR3 has 15 residues. The V and J ends lost 2 bases and 10 bases, in that order; junction bases with no gene match: 8.